This TCR beta chain came from a study of blood T cell repertoires in COVID-19. Original processing methods: How many nucleated cells were present was estimated from reference gene primer amplification. This table comes from immunoSEQ multiplex PCR, and its TCRdb copy is limited to in-frame clones, with some not included. The D gene and trimming were derived from the DNA, and the V and J assignments and clone size from that table. The data contain about 320,000 clones, about nine tenths of them singletons. The participants were between about 18 and 90 years old and came from fewer than 25 US areas. Two consecutive negative NP/OP PCR tests, clearance, or resolved symptoms defined Cohort 3 recovery. The CDR3 spans 14 residues. The germline CDR1 and CDR2 sequences are LNHNV and YYDKDF (reference sequence). J was trimmed by 5 bases and V by 5 bases; bases with no gene match: 7.

Sequencing was carried out using PBMCs or T cells enriched from blood (not recorded which). The V and J genes are TRBV15 and TRBJ1-2, with 8 bases identical to TRBD1. The TCR sequence derives from a man aged 55 to 70 who had recovered from COVID-19. This CDR3 reads CATSGQGRGYGYTF. CDR3 DNA: TGTGCCACCAGCGGACAGGGAAGGGGATATGGCTACACCTTC.